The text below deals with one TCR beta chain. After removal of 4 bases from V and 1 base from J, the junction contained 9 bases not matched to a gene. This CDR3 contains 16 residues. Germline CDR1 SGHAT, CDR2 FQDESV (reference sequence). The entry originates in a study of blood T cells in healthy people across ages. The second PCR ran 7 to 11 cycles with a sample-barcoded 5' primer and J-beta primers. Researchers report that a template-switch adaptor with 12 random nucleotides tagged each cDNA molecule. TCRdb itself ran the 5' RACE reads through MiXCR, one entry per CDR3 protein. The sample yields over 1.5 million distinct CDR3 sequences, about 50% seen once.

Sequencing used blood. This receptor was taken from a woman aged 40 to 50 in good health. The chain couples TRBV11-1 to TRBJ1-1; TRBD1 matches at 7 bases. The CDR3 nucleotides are TGTGCCAGCAGCTCCAGGGACAGCCTGACGAACACTGAAGCTTTCTTT. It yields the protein CASSSRDSLTNTEAFF.